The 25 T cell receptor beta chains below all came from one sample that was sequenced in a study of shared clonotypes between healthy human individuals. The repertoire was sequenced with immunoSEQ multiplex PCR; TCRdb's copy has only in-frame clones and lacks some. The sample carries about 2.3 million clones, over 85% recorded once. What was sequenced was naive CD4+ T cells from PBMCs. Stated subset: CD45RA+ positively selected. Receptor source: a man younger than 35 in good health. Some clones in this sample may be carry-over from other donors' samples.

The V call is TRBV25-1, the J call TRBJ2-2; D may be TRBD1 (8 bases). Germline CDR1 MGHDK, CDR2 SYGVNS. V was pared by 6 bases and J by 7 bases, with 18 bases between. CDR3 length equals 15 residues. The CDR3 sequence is CASRGTGREVGELFF. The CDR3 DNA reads TGTGCCAGCAGGGGGACAGGACGGGAGGTCGGGGAGCTGTTTTTT.

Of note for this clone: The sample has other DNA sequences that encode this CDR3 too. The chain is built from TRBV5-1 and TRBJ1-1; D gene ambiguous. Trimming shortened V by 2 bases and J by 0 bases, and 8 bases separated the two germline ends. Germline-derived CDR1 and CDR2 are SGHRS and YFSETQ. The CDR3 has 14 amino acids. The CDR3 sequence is CASSFDGLNTEAFF. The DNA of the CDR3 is TGCGCCAGCAGCTTTGACGGGCTGAACACTGAAGCTTTCTTT.

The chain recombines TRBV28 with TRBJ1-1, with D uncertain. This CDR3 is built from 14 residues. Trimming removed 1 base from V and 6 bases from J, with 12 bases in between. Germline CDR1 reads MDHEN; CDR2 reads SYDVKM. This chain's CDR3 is CASSLLQAQSEAFF. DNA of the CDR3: TGTGCCAGCAGTTTATTGCAGGCCCAGTCTGAAGCTTTCTTT.

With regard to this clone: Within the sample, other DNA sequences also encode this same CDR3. The CDR3 sequence: CASSPGGFYEQYF. The DNA of the CDR3 is TGTGCCAGCTCACCGGGCGGTTTCTACGAGCAGTACTTC. The chain has TRBV18 and TRBJ2-7; D unresolved. V shed 3 bases and J shed 3 bases, with 9 bases lying between them. This CDR3 has 13 amino acids. Germline loops: CDR1 KGHSH, CDR2 LQKENI.

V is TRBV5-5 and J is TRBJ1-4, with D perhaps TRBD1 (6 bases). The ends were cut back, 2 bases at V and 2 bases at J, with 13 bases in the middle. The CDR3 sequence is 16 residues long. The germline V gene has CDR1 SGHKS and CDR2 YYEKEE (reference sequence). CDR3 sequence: CASSFVTGLTNEKLFF. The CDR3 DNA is TGTGCCAGCAGCTTCGTCACAGGGTTGACTAATGAAAAACTGTTTTTT. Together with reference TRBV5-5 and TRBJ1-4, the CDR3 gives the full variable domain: DAGVTQSPTHLIKTRGQQVTLRCSPISGHKSVSWYQQVLGQGPQFIFQYYEKEERGRGNFPDRFSARQFPNYSSELNVNALLLGDSALYLCASSFVTGLTNEKLFFGSGTQLSVL.

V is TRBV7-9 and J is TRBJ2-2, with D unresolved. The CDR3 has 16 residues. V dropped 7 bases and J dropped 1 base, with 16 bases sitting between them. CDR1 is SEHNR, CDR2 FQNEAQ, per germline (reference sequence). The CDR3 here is CASTPGPRQNTGELFF. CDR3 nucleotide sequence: TGTGCCAGCACCCCAGGTCCACGCCAGAACACCGGGGAGCTGTTTTTT.

The CDR3 sequence: CASSQLAGITDTQYF. The CDR3 DNA is TGCGCCAGCAGCCAACTAGCGGGAATCACAGATACGCAGTATTTT. The J gene is TRBJ2-3, the V gene TRBV5-1, with TRBD2 matching 10 bases. Per the germline V gene, CDR1 is SGHRS and CDR2 is YFSETQ. The CDR3 spans 15 residues. V dropped 4 bases and J dropped 2; count of bases not matched to a gene: 4.

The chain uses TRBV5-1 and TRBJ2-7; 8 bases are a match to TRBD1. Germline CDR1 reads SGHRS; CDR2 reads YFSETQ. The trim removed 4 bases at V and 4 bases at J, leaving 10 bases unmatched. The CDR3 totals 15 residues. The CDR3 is CASSPGQGHAYEQYF. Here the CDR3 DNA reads TGCGCCAGCAGCCCAGGACAGGGCCATGCGTACGAGCAGTACTTC.

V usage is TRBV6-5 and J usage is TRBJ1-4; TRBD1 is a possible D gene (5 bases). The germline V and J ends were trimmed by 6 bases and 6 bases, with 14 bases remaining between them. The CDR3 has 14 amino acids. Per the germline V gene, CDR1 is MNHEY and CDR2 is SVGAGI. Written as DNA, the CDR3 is TGTGCCAGCAGACAGCCTGGGGGTGATGAAAAACTGTTTTTT. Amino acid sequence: CASRQPGGDEKLFF.

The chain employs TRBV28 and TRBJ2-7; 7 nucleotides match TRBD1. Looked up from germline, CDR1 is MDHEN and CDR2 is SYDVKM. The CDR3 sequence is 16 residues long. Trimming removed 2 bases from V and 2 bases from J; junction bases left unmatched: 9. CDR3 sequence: CASSLGPRDSAYEQYF. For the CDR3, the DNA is TGTGCCAGCAGTTTAGGACCTCGGGACAGTGCCTACGAGCAGTACTTC.

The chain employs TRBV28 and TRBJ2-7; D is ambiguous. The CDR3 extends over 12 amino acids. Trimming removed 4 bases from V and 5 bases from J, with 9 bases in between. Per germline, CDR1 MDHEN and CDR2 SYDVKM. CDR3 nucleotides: TGTGCCAGCAGTTCGCTCGGTGACGAGCAGTACTTC. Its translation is CASSSLGDEQYF.

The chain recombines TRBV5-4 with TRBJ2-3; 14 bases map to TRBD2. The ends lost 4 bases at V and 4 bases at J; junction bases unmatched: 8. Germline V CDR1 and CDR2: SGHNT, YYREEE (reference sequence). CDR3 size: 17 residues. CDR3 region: CASSPEGLAGEPDTQYF. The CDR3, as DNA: TGTGCCAGCAGCCCGGAGGGACTAGCGGGAGAACCAGATACGCAGTATTTT.

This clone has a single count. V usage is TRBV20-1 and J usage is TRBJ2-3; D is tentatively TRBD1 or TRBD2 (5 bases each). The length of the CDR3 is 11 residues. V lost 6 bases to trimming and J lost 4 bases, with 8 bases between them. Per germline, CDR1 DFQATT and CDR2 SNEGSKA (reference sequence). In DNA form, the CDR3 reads TGCAGTGCAGTGGGGGCAGATACGCAGTATTTT. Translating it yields CSAVGADTQYF.

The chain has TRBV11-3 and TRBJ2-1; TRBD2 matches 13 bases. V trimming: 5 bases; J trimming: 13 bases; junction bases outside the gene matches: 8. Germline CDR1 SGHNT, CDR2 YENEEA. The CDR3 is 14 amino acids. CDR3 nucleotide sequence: TGTGCCAGCAGCGCAACTAGCGGGAGGGGGGTCCAGTTCTTC. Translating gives CASSATSGRGVQFF.

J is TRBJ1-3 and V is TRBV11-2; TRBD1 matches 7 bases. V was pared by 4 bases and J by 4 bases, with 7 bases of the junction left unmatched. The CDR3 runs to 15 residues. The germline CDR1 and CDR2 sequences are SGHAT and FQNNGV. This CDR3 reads CASSSQTGPGNTIYF. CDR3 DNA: TGTGCCAGCAGCTCGCAGACAGGGCCAGGAAACACCATATATTTT. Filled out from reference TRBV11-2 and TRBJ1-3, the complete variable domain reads EAGVAQSPRYKIIEKRQSVAFWCNPISGHATLYWYQQILGQGPKLLIQFQNNGVVDDSQLPKDRFSAERLKGVDSTLKIQPAKLEDSAVYLCASSSQTGPGNTIYFGEGSWLTVV.

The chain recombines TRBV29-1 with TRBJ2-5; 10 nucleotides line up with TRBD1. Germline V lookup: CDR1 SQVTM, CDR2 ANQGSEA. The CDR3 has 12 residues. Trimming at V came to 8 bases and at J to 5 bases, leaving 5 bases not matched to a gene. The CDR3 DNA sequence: TGCAGCATGGGACAGGGGTCGGAGACCCAGTACTTC. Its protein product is CSMGQGSETQYF.

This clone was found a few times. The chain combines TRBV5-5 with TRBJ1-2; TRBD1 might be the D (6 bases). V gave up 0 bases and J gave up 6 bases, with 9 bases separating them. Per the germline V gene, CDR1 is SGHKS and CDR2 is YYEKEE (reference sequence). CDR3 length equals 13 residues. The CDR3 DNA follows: TGTGCCAGCAGCTTGGGAACAGGGAATGGCTACACCTTC. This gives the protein CASSLGTGNGYTF. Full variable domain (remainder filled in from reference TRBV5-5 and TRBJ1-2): DAGVTQSPTHLIKTRGQQVTLRCSPISGHKSVSWYQQVLGQGPQFIFQYYEKEERGRGNFPDRFSARQFPNYSSELNVNALLLGDSALYLCASSLGTGNGYTFGSGTRLTVV.

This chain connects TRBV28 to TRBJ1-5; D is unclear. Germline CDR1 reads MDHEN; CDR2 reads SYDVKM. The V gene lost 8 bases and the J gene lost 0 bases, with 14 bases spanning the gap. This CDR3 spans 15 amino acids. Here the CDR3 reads CASGFRGNSNQPQHF. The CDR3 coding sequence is TGTGCCAGCGGGTTTCGAGGAAATAGCAATCAGCCCCAGCATTTT.

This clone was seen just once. The CDR3 DNA sequence: TGTGCCAGCAGCTCCTCAGGGTGGACTGAAGCTTTCTTT. Amino acid sequence: CASSSSGWTEAFF. The chain joins TRBV11-1 to TRBJ1-1; the D gene is possibly TRBD1 (5 bases). Trimming removed 4 bases at V and 5 bases at J, with 11 bases between. Germline values: CDR1 SGHAT, CDR2 FQDESV (reference sequence). This CDR3 spans 13 amino acids.

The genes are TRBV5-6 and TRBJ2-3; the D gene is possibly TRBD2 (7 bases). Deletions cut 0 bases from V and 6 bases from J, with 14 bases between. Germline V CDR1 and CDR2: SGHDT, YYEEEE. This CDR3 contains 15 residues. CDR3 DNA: TGTGCCAGCAGCTTGGTGGGGGGGGCCGGGGATACGCAGTATTTT. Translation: CASSLVGGAGDTQYF.

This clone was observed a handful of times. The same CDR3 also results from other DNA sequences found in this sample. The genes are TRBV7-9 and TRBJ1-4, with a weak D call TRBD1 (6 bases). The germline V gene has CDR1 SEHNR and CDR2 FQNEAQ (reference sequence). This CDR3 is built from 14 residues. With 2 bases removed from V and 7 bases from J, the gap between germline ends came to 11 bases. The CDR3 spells CASSLTGSGEKLFF. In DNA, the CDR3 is TGTGCCAGCAGCTTAACAGGGTCAGGTGAAAAACTGTTTTTT.

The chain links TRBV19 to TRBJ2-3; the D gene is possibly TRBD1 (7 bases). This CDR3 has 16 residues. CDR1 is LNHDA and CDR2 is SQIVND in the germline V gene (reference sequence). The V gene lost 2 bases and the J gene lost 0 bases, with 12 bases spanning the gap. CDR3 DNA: TGTGCCAGTAGTATACAGGGGGGCCCAAGCACAGATACGCAGTATTTT. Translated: CASSIQGGPSTDTQYF.

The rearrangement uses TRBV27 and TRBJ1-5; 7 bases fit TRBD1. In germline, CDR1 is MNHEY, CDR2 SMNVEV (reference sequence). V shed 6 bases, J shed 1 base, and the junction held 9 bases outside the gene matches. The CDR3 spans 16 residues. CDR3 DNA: TGTGCCAGCAGGACAACAAGGGGGCTAAGCAATCAGCCCCAGCATTTT. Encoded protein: CASRTTRGLSNQPQHF.

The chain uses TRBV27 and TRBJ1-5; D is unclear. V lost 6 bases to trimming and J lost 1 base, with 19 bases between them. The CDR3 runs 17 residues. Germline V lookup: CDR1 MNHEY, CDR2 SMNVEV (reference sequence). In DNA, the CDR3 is TGTGCCAGCAGCTCGGGCGATAACTGGGTCAGCAATCAGCCCCAGCATTTT. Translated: CASSSGDNWVSNQPQHF.

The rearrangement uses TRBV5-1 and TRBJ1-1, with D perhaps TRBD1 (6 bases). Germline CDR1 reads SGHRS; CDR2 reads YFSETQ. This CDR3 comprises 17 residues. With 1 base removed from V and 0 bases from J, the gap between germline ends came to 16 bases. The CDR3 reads CASSLLGTRGMNTEAFF. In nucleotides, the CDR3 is TGCGCCAGCAGCTTGCTAGGGACCAGGGGCATGAACACTGAAGCTTTCTTT.